This T cell receptor (beta chain) derives from a study of shared clonotypes between healthy human individuals. V lost 4 bases to trimming and J lost 2 bases; unmatched junction nucleotides: 9. This CDR3 spans 18 amino acids. Germline V gives CDR1 MNHEY, CDR2 SMNVEV (reference sequence). Repertoires were generated with immunoSEQ multiplex PCR, while TCRdb's copy carries only in-frame clones and drops some. The table includes 2.3 million or so clones, approximately 95% detected once. The V and J genes are TRBV27 and TRBJ2-1; 12 bases map to TRBD2. The receptor was derived from a man younger than 35 in good health. Some clones in this sample may be carry-over from other donors' samples. Sequences were obtained from naive CD4+ T cells from PBMCs. Specified subset: CD45RA+ positively selected. CDR3 region: CASSSILLAGGPYNEQFF. The CDR3 bases are TGTGCCAGCAGTTCTATCCTACTAGCGGGAGGACCCTACAATGAGCAGTTCTTC.